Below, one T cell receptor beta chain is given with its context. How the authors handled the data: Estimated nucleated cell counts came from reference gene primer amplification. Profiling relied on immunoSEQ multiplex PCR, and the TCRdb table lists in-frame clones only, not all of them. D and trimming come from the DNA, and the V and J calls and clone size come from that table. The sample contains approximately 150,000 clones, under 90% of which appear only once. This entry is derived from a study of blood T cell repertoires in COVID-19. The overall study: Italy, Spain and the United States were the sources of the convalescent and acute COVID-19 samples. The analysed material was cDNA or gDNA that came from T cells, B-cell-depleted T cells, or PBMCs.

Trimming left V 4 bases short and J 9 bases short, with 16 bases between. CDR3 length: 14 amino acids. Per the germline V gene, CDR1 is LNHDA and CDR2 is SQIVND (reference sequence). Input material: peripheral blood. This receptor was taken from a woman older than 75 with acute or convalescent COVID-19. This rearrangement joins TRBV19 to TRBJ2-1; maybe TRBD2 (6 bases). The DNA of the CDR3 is TGTGCCAGTAGTAAATTAGGCGGGGTGCTTGAGCAGTTCTTC. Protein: CASSKLGGVLEQFF.